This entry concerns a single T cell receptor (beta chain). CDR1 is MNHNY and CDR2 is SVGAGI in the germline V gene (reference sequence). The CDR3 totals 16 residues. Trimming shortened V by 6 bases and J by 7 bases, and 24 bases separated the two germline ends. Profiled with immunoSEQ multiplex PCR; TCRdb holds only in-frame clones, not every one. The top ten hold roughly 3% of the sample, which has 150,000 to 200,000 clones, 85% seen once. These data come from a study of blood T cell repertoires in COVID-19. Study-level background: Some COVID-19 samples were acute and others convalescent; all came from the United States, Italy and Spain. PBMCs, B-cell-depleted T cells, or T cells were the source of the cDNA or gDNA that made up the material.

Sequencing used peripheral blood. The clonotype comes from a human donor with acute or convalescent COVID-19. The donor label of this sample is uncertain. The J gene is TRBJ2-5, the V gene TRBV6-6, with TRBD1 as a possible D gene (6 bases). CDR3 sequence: CASRPQPGVDGVTQYF. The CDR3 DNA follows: TGTGCCAGCAGGCCACAACCAGGGGTGGACGGGGTGACCCAGTACTTC.